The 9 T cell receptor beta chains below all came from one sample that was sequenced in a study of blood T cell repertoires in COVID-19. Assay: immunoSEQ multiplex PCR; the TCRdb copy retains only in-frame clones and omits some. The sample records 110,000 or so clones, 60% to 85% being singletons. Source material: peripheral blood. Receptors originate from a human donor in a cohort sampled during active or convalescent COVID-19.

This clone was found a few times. As DNA, the CDR3 is TGTGCCAGCAGCTTGAGGTATCGGGGAAACACCGGGGAGCTGTTTTTT. It specifies CASSLRYRGNTGELFF. J is TRBJ2-2 and V is TRBV5-4, with D possibly matching TRBD2 (5 bases). V was trimmed by 1 base and J by 2 bases, leaving 12 bases between them. Germline V gene sequence: CDR1 SGHNT, CDR2 YYREEE (reference sequence). This CDR3 comprises 16 residues. Complete variable domain (other parts from reference TRBV5-4 and TRBJ2-2): ETGVTQSPTHLIKTRGQQVTLRCSSQSGHNTVSWYQQALGQGPQFIFQYYREEENGRGNFPPRFSGLQFPNYSSELNVNALELDDSALYLCASSLRYRGNTGELFFGEGSRLTVL.

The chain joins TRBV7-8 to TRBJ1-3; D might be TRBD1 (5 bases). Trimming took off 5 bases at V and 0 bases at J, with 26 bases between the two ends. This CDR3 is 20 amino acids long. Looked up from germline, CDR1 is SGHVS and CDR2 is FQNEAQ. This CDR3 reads CASSLKDSGVFAASGNTIYF. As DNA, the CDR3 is TGTGCCAGCAGCCTAAAAGACAGTGGGGTGTTTGCGGCCTCTGGAAACACCATATATTTT.

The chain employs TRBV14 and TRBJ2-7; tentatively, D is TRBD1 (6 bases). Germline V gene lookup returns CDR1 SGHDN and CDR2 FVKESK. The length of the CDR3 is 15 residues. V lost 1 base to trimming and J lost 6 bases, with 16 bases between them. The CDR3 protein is CASSQAPQGIAEQYF. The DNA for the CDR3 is TGTGCCAGCAGCCAAGCACCCCAGGGGATTGCCGAGCAGTACTTC.

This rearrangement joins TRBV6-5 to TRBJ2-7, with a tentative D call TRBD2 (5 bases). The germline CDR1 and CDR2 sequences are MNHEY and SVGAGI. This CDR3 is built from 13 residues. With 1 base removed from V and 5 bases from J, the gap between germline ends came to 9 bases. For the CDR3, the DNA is TGTGCCAGCAGTTACTACCCGAGGGACGAGCAGTACTTC. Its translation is CASSYYPRDEQYF.

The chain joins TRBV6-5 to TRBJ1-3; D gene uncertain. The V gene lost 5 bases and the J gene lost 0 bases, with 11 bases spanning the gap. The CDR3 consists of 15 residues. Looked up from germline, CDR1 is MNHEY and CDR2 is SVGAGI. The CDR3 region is CASSRGIASGNTIYF. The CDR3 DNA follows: TGTGCCAGCAGTCGCGGGATTGCCTCTGGAAACACCATATATTTT.

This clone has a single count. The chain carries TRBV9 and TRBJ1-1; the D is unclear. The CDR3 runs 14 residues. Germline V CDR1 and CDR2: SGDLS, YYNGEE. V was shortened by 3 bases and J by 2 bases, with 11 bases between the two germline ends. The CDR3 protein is CASSAYHINTEAFF. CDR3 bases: TGTGCCAGCAGCGCCTACCATATTAACACTGAAGCTTTCTTT.

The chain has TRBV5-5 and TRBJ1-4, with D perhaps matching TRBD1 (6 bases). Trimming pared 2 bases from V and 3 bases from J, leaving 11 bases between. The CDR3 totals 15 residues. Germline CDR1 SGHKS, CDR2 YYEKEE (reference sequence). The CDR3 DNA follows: TGTGCCAGCAGCTTTCAGGGGCACCCTAATGAAAAACTGTTTTTT. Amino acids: CASSFQGHPNEKLFF.

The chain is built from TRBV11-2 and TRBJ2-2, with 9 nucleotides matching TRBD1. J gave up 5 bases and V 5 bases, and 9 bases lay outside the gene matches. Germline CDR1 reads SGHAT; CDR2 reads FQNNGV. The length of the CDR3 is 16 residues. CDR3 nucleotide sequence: TGTGCCAGCAGCCCTACCGGGACAGGGAGAACCGGGGAGCTGTTTTTT. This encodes CASSPTGTGRTGELFF.

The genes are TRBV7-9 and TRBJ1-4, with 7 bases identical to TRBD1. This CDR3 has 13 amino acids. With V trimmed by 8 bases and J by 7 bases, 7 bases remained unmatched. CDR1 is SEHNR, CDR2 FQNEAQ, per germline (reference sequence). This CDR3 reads CASSRGLGEKLFF. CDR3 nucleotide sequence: TGTGCCAGCTCGAGGGGGCTAGGTGAAAAACTGTTTTTT.